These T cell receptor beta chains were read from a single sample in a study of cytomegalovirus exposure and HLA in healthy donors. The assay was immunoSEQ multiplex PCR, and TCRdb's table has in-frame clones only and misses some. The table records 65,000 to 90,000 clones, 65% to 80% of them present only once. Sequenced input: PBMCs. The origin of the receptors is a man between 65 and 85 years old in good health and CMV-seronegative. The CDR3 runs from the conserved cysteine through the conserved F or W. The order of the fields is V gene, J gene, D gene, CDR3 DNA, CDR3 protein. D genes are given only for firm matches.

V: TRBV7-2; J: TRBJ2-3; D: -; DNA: TGTGCCAGCAGCTTTAGCCGATTTACAGATACGCAGTATTTT; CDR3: CASSFSRFTDTQYF
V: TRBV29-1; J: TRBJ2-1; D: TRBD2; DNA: TGCAGCGTCGGGAAGGGACTAGCGGGAGTACTTGAGCAGTTCTTC; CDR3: CSVGKGLAGVLEQFF
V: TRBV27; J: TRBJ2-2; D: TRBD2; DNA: TGTGCCAGCAGTAGACTAGCGGGGGCCCTGAACACCGGGGAGCTGTTTTTT; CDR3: CASSRLAGALNTGELFF
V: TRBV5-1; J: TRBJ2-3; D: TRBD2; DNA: TGCGCCAGCAGTCCAGGACTAGCGGGAGACGCAGATACGCAGTATTTT; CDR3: CASSPGLAGDADTQYF
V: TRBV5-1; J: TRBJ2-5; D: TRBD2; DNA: TGCGCCAGCAGCCCGGGACTAGCGGAACAAGAGACCCAGTACTTC; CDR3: CASSPGLAEQETQYF
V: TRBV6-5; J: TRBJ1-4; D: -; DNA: TGTGCCAGCAGTTACGCTGGGGGGGGGAATGAAAAACTGTTTTTT; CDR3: CASSYAGGGNEKLFF
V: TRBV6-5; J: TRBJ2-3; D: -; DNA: TGTGCCAGCAGGGTAGCGTTCCAATCCACAGATACGCAGTATTTT; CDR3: CASRVAFQSTDTQYF
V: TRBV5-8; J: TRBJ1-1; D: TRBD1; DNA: TGTGCCAGCAGCTTGGCGTTGGGACAGGGGGCTACTGAAGCTTTCTTT; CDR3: CASSLALGQGATEAFF
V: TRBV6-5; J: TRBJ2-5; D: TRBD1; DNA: TGTGCCAGCAGTGAGAGGGGGCGTCAAGAGACCCAGTACTTC; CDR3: CASSERGRQETQYF
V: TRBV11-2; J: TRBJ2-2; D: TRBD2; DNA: TGTGCCAGCAGCTTTGGTAGCGGGAGGGTATCGGGGGAGCTGTTTTTT; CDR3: CASSFGSGRVSGELFF